A selection of T cell receptor beta chains follows, all from one sample in a study of blood T cell repertoires in COVID-19. The protocol was immunoSEQ multiplex PCR, while the TCRdb copy is restricted to in-frame clones and leaves out a portion. The data show just over 300,000 clones, 80% to 90% seen once. The sample consisted of PBMCs or T cells enriched from blood (not recorded which). The receptors were gathered from a young man who had recovered from COVID-19. The CDR3 runs from the conserved cysteine through the conserved F or W. D genes are given only for firm matches. Clone sizes are given selectively: once, few, many, or a class where the clone is expanded.

NA,TRBJ2-3,TRBV7-9,NA,TGTGCCAGCAGTCACCTGGGACTGCGCACAGATACGCAGTATTTT,CASSHLGLRTDTQYF
NA,TRBJ2-1,TRBV5-4,TRBD1,TGTGCCAGCAGCTTGAGATACGGCGGGACAGGGGGCTACAATGAGCAGTTCTTC,CASSLRYGGTGGYNEQFF
NA,TRBJ1-5,TRBV18,NA,TGTGCCAGCTCACAAAATCAGGGAAGCAATCAGCCCCAGCATTTT,CASSQNQGSNQPQHF
NA,TRBJ1-4,TRBV7-9,NA,TGTGCCAGCAGCGCACAGGGCCCTAGTGAAAAACTGTTTTTT,CASSAQGPSEKLFF
NA,TRBJ2-3,TRBV6-5,NA,TGTGCATCCTCAGCGGTGAGCACAGATACGCAGTATTTT,CASSAVSTDTQYF
NA,TRBJ1-3,TRBV9,NA,TGTGCCAGCAGCGTAGCTTTGGGGGCGGGAAACACCATATATTTT,CASSVALGAGNTIYF
NA,TRBJ1-2,TRBV3-1/TRBV3-2,NA,TGTGCCAGCAGCCAAGTCTCGAACTATGGCTACACCTTC,CASSQVSNYGYTF
NA,TRBJ1-5,TRBV4-1,NA,TGCGCCAGCAGCCAAGCGCAGGGAGGGATCGTCGTGGAGCCCCAGCATTTT,CASSQAQGGIVVEPQHF
NA,TRBJ1-1,TRBV6-6,NA,TGTGCCAGCAGTTACCCGCGGGTGTTGAACACTGAAGCTTTCTTT,CASSYPRVLNTEAFF
NA,TRBJ2-2,TRBV2,NA,TGTGCCAGCAGCCCTCCCGGAGTCGGTACCGGGGAGCTGTTTTTT,CASSPPGVGTGELFF
NA,TRBJ1-4,TRBV29-1,TRBD1,TGCAGCGTCGAAACAGGGGTTAGCGAAAAACTGTTTTTT,CSVETGVSEKLFF
NA,TRBJ1-2,TRBV5-4,NA,TGTGCCAGCAGCCCTCAAGGGGGGGCTAACTATGGCTACACCTTC,CASSPQGGANYGYTF
few,TRBJ1-4,TRBV19,TRBD1,TGTGCCAGTAGTACCGACAGGACAGGGCCTAATGAAAAACTGTTTTTT,CASSTDRTGPNEKLFF
once,TRBJ1-3,TRBV7-2,NA,TGTGCCAGCAGCACTCTAGGCTCTGGAAACACCATATATTTT,CASSTLGSGNTIYF
few,TRBJ1-5,TRBV4-3,NA,TGCGCCAGCAGCCAAGACTTGGCAGGACATTGGCCCCAGCATTTT,CASSQDLAGHWPQHF
NA,TRBJ2-7,TRBV12-3/TRBV12-4,NA,TGTGCCAGCAGTTCAGTTTGGGGTCAGGGGCAGTACTTC,CASSSVWGQGQYF
once,TRBJ1-4,TRBV7-9,TRBD1,TGTGCCAGCAGCTCGGGACAGGGCGATGAAAAACTGTTTTTT,CASSSGQGDEKLFF
NA,TRBJ2-5,TRBV7-3,NA,TGTGCCAGCAGCTTAAGTCCGGGGGAGACCCAGTACTTC,CASSLSPGETQYF
NA,TRBJ1-1,TRBV18,NA,TGTGCCAGCTCACCAGGGGAGATGAACACTGAAGCTTTCTTT,CASSPGEMNTEAFF
NA,TRBJ1-1,TRBV6-2/TRBV6-3,NA,TGTGCCAGCAGCTCAGGGTATACGGCGAACACTGAAGCTTTCTTT,CASSSGYTANTEAFF
once,TRBJ1-1,TRBV29-1,NA,TGCAGCGTTGTGTTCGGGAGGGACACTGAAGCTTTCTTT,CSVVFGRDTEAFF
NA,TRBJ2-7,TRBV2,TRBD1,TGTGCCAGCTCGGGACAGGGGGCCTACGAGCAGTACTTC,CASSGQGAYEQYF
NA,TRBJ1-5,TRBV11-2,TRBD1,TGTGCCAGCAGCTCACCAGGGGGGAATCAGCCCCAGCATTTT,CASSSPGGNQPQHF
NA,TRBJ2-1,TRBV5-1,NA,TGCGCCAGCAGCGGGCAGGGATCCTACAATGAGCAGTTCTTC,CASSGQGSYNEQFF
NA,TRBJ1-4,TRBV9,TRBD1,TGTGCCAGCAGCAAAGACAGGGGTCCGTACGAAAAACTGTTTTTT,CASSKDRGPYEKLFF
NA,TRBJ1-1,TRBV5-4,TRBD1,TGTGCCAGCACCTCTCCAGACAGGGGAGGCACTGAAGCTTTCTTT,CASTSPDRGGTEAFF
NA,TRBJ1-1,TRBV5-6,TRBD1,TGTGCCAGCAGCCGGACAGGCCTAAGAACCACTGAAGCTTTCTTT,CASSRTGLRTTEAFF
NA,TRBJ2-1,TRBV7-9,TRBD1,TGTGCCAGCAGCCCCCGGGCCGGGACAGGGAACAATGAGCAGTTCTTC,CASSPRAGTGNNEQFF
few,TRBJ2-1,TRBV10-3,TRBD2,TGTGCCATCAGTGATATACTAGCGTCGTACAATGAGCAGTTCTTC,CAISDILASYNEQFF
NA,TRBJ2-2,TRBV4-1,NA,TGCGCCAGCAGCCATATAGGGGGGGTCACCGGGGAGCTGTTTTTT,CASSHIGGVTGELFF
NA,TRBJ2-7,TRBV4-1,TRBD2,TGCGCCAGCAGCCCAACCACTCGGCGGGCTAGCGGGGGCCTCTCCTACGAGCAGTACTTC,CASSPTTRRASGGLSYEQYF
NA,TRBJ1-2,TRBV3-1/TRBV3-2,NA,TGTGCCAGCAGCCCTACCGACACCTTTAGTAGAGGCTACACCTTC,CASSPTDTFSRGYTF
NA,TRBJ1-6,TRBV15,NA,TGTGCCACCAGCAGAGATCTTGAGAATTCACCCCTCCACTTT,CATSRDLENSPLHF
NA,TRBJ2-6,TRBV5-4,NA,TGTGCCAGCAGTAGGACTCCTAAACACTCTGGGGCCAACGTCCTGACTTTC,CASSRTPKHSGANVLTF
NA,TRBJ1-1,TRBV19,NA,TGTGCCAGCCGGTTGAACACTGAAGCTTTCTTT,CASRLNTEAFF
NA,TRBJ1-1,TRBV5-4,TRBD1,TGTGCCAGCAGCCCACAGGACAGGGAGGGCACTGAAGCTTTCTTT,CASSPQDREGTEAFF
NA,TRBJ1-3,TRBV19,NA,TGTGCCAGTAGTGTCAACGCCGGCTCTGGAAACACCATATATTTT,CASSVNAGSGNTIYF
NA,TRBJ2-3,TRBV5-4,TRBD2,TGTGCCAGCAGCTTGTCTAGCGGGGTCTCAGATACGCAGTATTTT,CASSLSSGVSDTQYF
NA,TRBJ2-1,TRBV27,NA,TGTGCCAGCAGTTTTCTATCGAGGAATGAGCAGTTCTTC,CASSFLSRNEQFF
NA,TRBJ2-2,TRBV25-1,TRBD1,TGTGCCAGCAGTGACTCCGCAGGGGGCGCGAGGGCCGGGGAGCTGTTTTTT,CASSDSAGGARAGELFF
NA,TRBJ2-1,TRBV24-1,NA,TGTGCCACCAGTGATCCACAGGGATACAATGAGCAGTTCTTC,CATSDPQGYNEQFF
NA,TRBJ2-7,TRBV6-5,NA,TGTGCCAGCACACCCGGTACGGGATACGAGCAGTACTTC,CASTPGTGYEQYF
NA,TRBJ1-2,TRBV4-3,NA,TGCGCCAGCAGCCGTAAAAAGGGCGGGGGTGGCTACACCTTC,CASSRKKGGGGYTF
NA,TRBJ1-1,TRBV27,TRBD1,TGTGCCAGCAATCGGTTTGCGACAGGGGGCCTGACTGAAGCTTTCTTT,CASNRFATGGLTEAFF
NA,TRBJ1-3,TRBV5-1,NA,TGCGCCAGCAGCTTGGCCGCGGCGGGAAACACCATATATTTT,CASSLAAAGNTIYF
NA,TRBJ2-1,TRBV2,TRBD2,TGTGCCAGCAGTGCCGGGACTAGCGGGGGGGGCAATGAGCAGTTCTTC,CASSAGTSGGGNEQFF
many,TRBJ1-2,TRBV3-1/TRBV3-2,TRBD1,TGTGCCAGCAGCCAAGGACAGGGAAGGGTAGATATGAGGGGCTACACCTTC,CASSQGQGRVDMRGYTF
NA,TRBJ1-4,TRBV4-2,NA,TGTGCCAGCGCAGACACGCCGCGGGCAACTAATGAAAAACTGTTTTTT,CASADTPRATNEKLFF
NA,TRBJ2-1,TRBV6-4,TRBD1,TGTGCCAGCAGTGACTCGGGACAGGTCACCAATGAGCAGTTCTTC,CASSDSGQVTNEQFF
NA,TRBJ2-1,TRBV19,NA,TGTGCCAGTACTGGTCGGACTACCTTATACAATGAGCAGTTCTTC,CASTGRTTLYNEQFF
NA,TRBJ2-3,TRBV18,TRBD2,TGTGCCAGCTCACCACGCGGGGGGGCCGGTACAGATACGCAGTATTTT,CASSPRGGAGTDTQYF
NA,TRBJ2-2,TRBV7-9,NA,TGTGCCAGCAGCTTAGGAGAGGCCCTAGGGGAGCTGTTTTTT,CASSLGEALGELFF
few,TRBJ2-2,TRBV6-2/TRBV6-3,TRBD1,TGTGCCAGCAGCTGGGGACAGGGTCCCACGGAGCTGTTTTTT,CASSWGQGPTELFF
NA,TRBJ1-6,TRBV6-1,NA,TGTGCCAGCAGTGAAAGTGGGGGGAATTCACCCCTCCACTTT,CASSESGGNSPLHF
NA,TRBJ1-6,TRBV11-2,NA,TGTGCCAGCAGCTCCGTGAGGAAGGGGAGGCGTTCACCCCTCCACTTT,CASSSVRKGRRSPLHF